The 20 T cell receptor beta chains reported below all come from one sample, sequenced in a study of blood T cell repertoires in COVID-19. Sequencing used immunoSEQ multiplex PCR; TCRdb keeps in-frame clones, though not all of them. The sample yields fewer than 200,000 clones, roughly 87% seen once. Source material: PBMCs or T cells enriched from blood (not recorded which). Source of these receptors: a human donor with acute COVID-19. The donor label of this sample is uncertain.

This chain uses TRBV18 with TRBJ1-1; D possibly corresponds to TRBD1 (6 bases). V was pared by 3 bases and J by 4 bases, with 12 bases between. The length of the CDR3 is 14 residues. CDR1 is KGHSH and CDR2 is LQKENI in the germline V gene. CDR3 amino acids: CASSPGGLGTEAFF. CDR3 coding DNA: TGTGCCAGCTCACCGGGGGGGCTCGGCACTGAAGCTTTCTTT.

The chain combines TRBV10-3 with TRBJ1-1; a possible D gene is TRBD1 (5 bases). This CDR3 is built from 16 residues. Germline V gives CDR1 ENHRY, CDR2 SYGVKD. The germline V and J ends were trimmed by 7 bases and 3 bases, with 21 bases remaining between them. CDR3 region: CAIKTRGAGGDTEAFF. The CDR3, as DNA: TGTGCCATCAAGACTCGAGGTGCGGGAGGGGACACTGAAGCTTTCTTT.

This clone was seen a single time. At one end the junction does not follow the germline gene, possibly because of a read error. This chain links TRBV30 with TRBJ1-3; D not resolved. The CDR3 sequence is 11 residues long. CDR1 is GTSNPN, CDR2 SVGIG, per germline (reference sequence). This chain's CDR3 is CAWMRGITIYF. The CDR3 DNA follows: TGTGCCTGGATGAGAGGAATCACCATATATTTT.

This chain links TRBV5-1 with TRBJ1-6, with D possibly TRBD1 on 5 matching bases. V was pared by 6 bases and J by 8 bases, with 12 bases between. The germline V gene has CDR1 SGHRS and CDR2 YFSETQ. The CDR3 length is 13 residues. CDR3 sequence reads: CASNEWGDSPLHF. CDR3 bases: TGCGCCAGCAATGAGTGGGGGGATTCACCCCTCCACTTT. The full variable domain, rest sourced from reference TRBV5-1 and TRBJ1-6, is KAGVTQTPRYLIKTRGQQVTLSCSPISGHRSVSWYQQTPGQGLQFLFEYFSETQRNKGNFPGRFSGRQFSNSRSEMNVSTLELGDSALYLCASNEWGDSPLHFGNGTRLTVT.

V and J are TRBV24-1 and TRBJ2-1; the D gene is possibly TRBD1 (5 bases). Per the germline V gene, CDR1 is KGHDR and CDR2 is SFDVKD. This CDR3 contains 13 residues. Trimming took 11 bases from V and 2 from J, leaving 12 bases between them. The CDR3 protein is CASYRFTYNEQFF. In nucleotides, the CDR3 is TGTGCCAGCTACAGGTTCACCTACAATGAGCAGTTCTTC.

The chain links TRBV5-4 to TRBJ1-1, with no clear D. The CDR3 has 14 amino acids. Germline V gene data show CDR1 as SGHNT and CDR2 as YYREEE (reference sequence). V was pared by 3 bases and J by 2 bases, with 11 bases between. The CDR3 sequence is CASSSPGFNTEAFF. DNA for the CDR3: TGTGCCAGCAGCTCCCCGGGATTTAACACTGAAGCTTTCTTT. The full variable domain, with the rest looked up from reference TRBV5-4 and TRBJ1-1, is ETGVTQSPTHLIKTRGQQVTLRCSSQSGHNTVSWYQQALGQGPQFIFQYYREEENGRGNFPPRFSGLQFPNYSSELNVNALELDDSALYLCASSSPGFNTEAFFGQGTRLTVV.

This sequence joins TRBV5-6 and TRBJ1-4; D remains unclear. V was cut by 6 bases and J by 2 bases, with 17 bases left in between. Germline V gene sequence: CDR1 SGHDT, CDR2 YYEEEE. CDR3 length: 16 residues. The CDR3 loop reads CASTPGGIGTNEKLFF. The CDR3 DNA is TGTGCCAGCACCCCTGGAGGTATCGGCACTAATGAAAAACTGTTTTTT. Full variable domain (remainder filled in from reference TRBV5-6 and TRBJ1-4): DAGVTQSPTHLIKTRGQQVTLRCSPKSGHDTVSWYQQALGQGPQFIFQYYEEEERQRGNFPDRFSGHQFPNYSSELNVNALLLGDSALYLCASTPGGIGTNEKLFFGSGTQLSVL.

The J gene is TRBJ2-7, the V gene TRBV3-1 (or the pseudogene TRBV3-2); 12 nucleotides line up with TRBD2. CDR3 length equals 17 residues. The trim removed 4 bases at V and 6 bases at J, leaving 13 bases unmatched. From germline, CDR1 is LGHDT and CDR2 YNNKEL (reference sequence). The CDR3 sequence is CASSLWGTSGPAAEQYF. The DNA of the CDR3 is TGTGCCAGCAGCCTATGGGGGACTAGCGGGCCGGCGGCCGAGCAGTACTTC.

This chain uses TRBV5-1 with TRBJ1-6; 8 nucleotides align to TRBD1. V lost 3 bases, J lost 10 bases, and 6 bases stayed unmatched. The germline V gene has CDR1 SGHRS and CDR2 YFSETQ. CDR3 length: 14 residues. CDR3 DNA sequence: TGCGCCAGCAGCTCAGGGGGCGTTGGATCACCCCTCCACTTT. It specifies CASSSGGVGSPLHF.

The chain employs TRBV15 and TRBJ2-7; TRBD1 agrees at 9 bases. V lost 7 bases and J lost 1; bases outside the gene matches: 5. Germline values: CDR1 LNHNV, CDR2 YYDKDF (reference sequence). The CDR3 sequence is 14 residues long. The CDR3 reads CATKRTGASYEQYF. In DNA form, the CDR3 reads TGTGCCACCAAACGGACAGGGGCATCCTACGAGCAGTACTTC.

This sequence joins TRBV13 and TRBJ2-3, with 7 nucleotides matching TRBD1. The CDR3 is made up of 14 amino acids. Germline lookup yields CDR1 PRHDT and CDR2 FYEKMQ (reference sequence). V trimming: 5 bases; J trimming: 4 bases; junction bases outside the gene matches: 6. CDR3 protein: CASSPDRVADTQYF. The DNA for the CDR3 is TGTGCCAGCAGCCCAGACAGGGTCGCAGATACGCAGTATTTT.

This chain links TRBV6-4 with TRBJ2-5; 10 bases line up with TRBD2. The CDR3 length is 14 residues. J was trimmed by 5 bases and V by 4 bases; bases with no gene match: 4. Germline lookup yields CDR1 MRHNA and CDR2 SNTAGT. In DNA form, the CDR3 reads TGTGCCAGCAGTGCTAGCGGGGGCGCCGAGACCCAGTACTTC. Its protein is CASSASGGAETQYF.

The rearrangement joins TRBV5-6 to TRBJ1-3, with D perhaps matching TRBD1 (6 bases). CDR3 length equals 15 residues. Trimming removed 4 bases from V and 2 bases from J, with 13 bases in between. From germline, CDR1 is SGHDT and CDR2 YYEEEE. The CDR3 here is CASSLLTGAGNTIYF. CDR3 in DNA: TGTGCCAGCAGCCTCCTGACAGGAGCTGGAAACACCATATATTTT.

This chain uses TRBV5-1 with TRBJ2-3, with 11 bases aligning to TRBD1. The V gene's germline CDR1 is SGHRS and CDR2 YFSETQ. V gave up 0 bases and J gave up 4 bases; unmatched junction bases: 10. The CDR3 is 18 amino acids. CDR3 loop: CASSLDQLGQGGSDTQYF. Written as DNA, the CDR3 is TGCGCCAGCAGCTTGGATCAATTGGGACAGGGGGGGTCAGATACGCAGTATTTT.

The rearrangement uses TRBV19 and TRBJ1-5; 8 nucleotides line up with TRBD1. Germline V gives CDR1 LNHDA, CDR2 SQIVND (reference sequence). The V gene end was trimmed by 5 bases and the J gene end by 6 bases; junction bases not matched to a gene: 9. This CDR3 contains 15 residues. This CDR3 is CASSPRGQGGQPQHF. The CDR3 DNA is TGTGCCAGTAGTCCTCGCGGACAGGGCGGTCAGCCCCAGCATTTT. Variable domain in full (rest from reference TRBV19 and TRBJ1-5): DGGITQSPKYLFRKEGQNVTLSCEQNLNHDAMYWYRQDPGQGLRLIYYSQIVNDFQKGDIAEGYSVSREKKESFPLTVTSAQKNPTAFYLCASSPRGQGGQPQHFGDGTRLSIL.

The J gene is TRBJ2-7, the V gene TRBV7-9, with TRBD1 identical over 10 bases. This CDR3 has 14 residues. The J segment lost 7 bases and the V segment lost 1 base, leaving 4 bases of the junction unmatched. From germline, CDR1 is SEHNR and CDR2 FQNEAQ (reference sequence). CDR3 region: CASSLGGGQGEQYF. For the CDR3, the DNA is TGTGCCAGCAGCTTAGGAGGGGGACAGGGGGAGCAGTACTTC.

CDR3 in DNA: TGTGCCAGCAGTCCAGCGGGAGTGTACCAAGAGACCCAGTACTTC. Its protein is CASSPAGVYQETQYF. This chain uses TRBV7-2 with TRBJ2-5; 8 bases fit TRBD2. This CDR3 has 15 amino acids. Germline lookup yields CDR1 SGHTA and CDR2 FQGNSA. V was pared by 6 bases and J by 0 bases, with 6 bases of the junction left unmatched.

CDR3 protein: CATSTGTGEFRVEKLFF. In nucleotides, the CDR3 is TGTGCCACCTCCACCGGGACAGGGGAGTTTCGGGTTGAAAAACTGTTTTTT. The V call is TRBV15, the J call TRBJ1-4, with 10 bases fitting TRBD1. The CDR3 has 17 amino acids. Germline V gene sequence: CDR1 LNHNV, CDR2 YYDKDF (reference sequence). Trimming cost V 8 bases and J 7 bases; bases outside gene matches: 16.

The chain recombines TRBV4-3 with TRBJ2-1; no clear D. Germline CDR1 reads LGHNA; CDR2 reads YSLEER. The germline V and J ends were trimmed by 1 base and 5 bases, with 15 bases remaining between them. The CDR3 consists of 16 residues. The CDR3 loop is CASSQAIVLEDNEQFF. The CDR3 region has the DNA TGCGCCAGCAGCCAAGCTATCGTACTCGAGGACAATGAGCAGTTCTTC.

The rearrangement links TRBV2 to TRBJ1-2; D uncertain. Germline CDR1 is SNHLY and CDR2 is FYNNEI. The CDR3 loop spans 16 amino acids. Trimming took off 5 bases at V and 2 bases at J, with 18 bases between the two ends. In DNA, the CDR3 is TGTGCCAGCAGTCGCTCCTGGCTTCAGTGGAACTATGGCTACACCTTC. Protein sequence: CASSRSWLQWNYGYTF.